The rows below give T cell receptor beta chains drawn from one sample of a study of blood T cell repertoires in COVID-19. Sequencing was performed with immunoSEQ multiplex PCR; in TCRdb, only in-frame clones are kept and a portion is missing. The table lists 65,000 or so clones, 65% to 85% of them singletons, with about 25% in the top ten. Sequencing was carried out using peripheral blood. The receptors here all came from a human donor in a cohort sampled during active COVID-19. The CDR3 runs from the conserved cysteine through the conserved F or W. The D gene is left open where the match is weak. Not every row has a clone size; where given, it reads once, few, many or a size class.

V gene	J gene	D gene	clone size	CDR3 protein	CDR3 DNA
TRBV4-2	TRBJ1-2	.	.	CASSQVLGRADGYTF	TGTGCCAGCAGCCAAGTTCTGGGCAGGGCGGATGGCTACACCTTC
TRBV28	TRBJ1-5	.	.	CASSYSSSNQPQHF	TGTGCCAGCAGTTATAGCAGTAGCAATCAGCCCCAGCATTTT
TRBV2	TRBJ2-6	.	.	CASSDFEFSGANVLTF	TGTGCCAGCAGTGACTTCGAGTTTAGTGGGGCCAACGTCCTGACTTTC
TRBV6-2/TRBV6-3	TRBJ2-1	TRBD2	.	CASSSAGGTRLNEQFF	TGTGCCAGCAGTTCGGCGGGGGGGACTAGACTTAATGAGCAGTTCTTC
TRBV5-1	TRBJ1-4	.	.	CASSLGFLGVGEKLFF	TGCGCCAGCAGCTTGGGCTTTCTGGGAGTCGGTGAAAAACTGTTTTTT
TRBV7-8	TRBJ1-6	.	once	CASSLAQGGDRSYNSPLHF	TGTGCCAGCAGCTTAGCACAGGGTGGGGATAGGTCCTATAATTCACCCCTCCACTTT
TRBV6-5	TRBJ1-2	.	.	CASALDSNYGYTF	TGTGCCAGCGCTCTAGACAGTAACTATGGCTACACCTTC
TRBV6-5	TRBJ2-7	.	.	CASREGGSSYEQYF	TGTGCCAGTAGGGAGGGGGGAAGCTCCTACGAGCAGTACTTC
TRBV30	TRBJ2-1	TRBD2	once	CAWSASGLYNEQFF	TGTGCCTGGAGTGCTAGCGGGCTATACAATGAGCAGTTCTTC
TRBV6-6	TRBJ1-1	TRBD1	.	CASSSGQVYTEAFF	TGTGCCAGCAGTTCGGGACAGGTGTACACTGAAGCTTTCTTT
TRBV2	TRBJ2-5	TRBD1	.	CASSVGQGQETQYF	TGTGCCAGCAGTGTGGGACAGGGCCAAGAGACCCAGTACTTC
TRBV30	TRBJ1-4	TRBD1	few	CAWRKTGGNEKLFF	TGTGCCTGGAGGAAGACAGGGGGTAATGAAAAACTGTTTTTT
TRBV5-1	TRBJ2-2	.	.	CASRSEASGTGELFF	TGCGCCAGCAGGTCGGAGGCTTCGGGCACCGGGGAGCTGTTTTTT
TRBV20-1	TRBJ1-5	.	.	CSASRGADQPQHF	TGCAGTGCTAGTCGGGGGGCCGATCAGCCCCAGCATTTT
TRBV14	TRBJ2-1	TRBD2	.	CASSQSPLAAFYNEQFF	TGTGCCAGCAGCCAATCCCCCCTAGCGGCGTTCTACAATGAGCAGTTCTTC
TRBV5-1	TRBJ1-6	.	.	CASSLDLRGDSPLHF	TGCGCCAGCAGCTTGGATCTCAGGGGTGATTCACCCCTCCACTTT
TRBV7-3	TRBJ2-5	.	.	CASSGGLAETQYF	TGTGCCAGCAGCGGGGGACTTGCGGAGACCCAGTACTTC